This note documents a single TCR beta chain sequence. Use of 60 Vbeta and 13 Jbeta primers characterized the PCR. Libraries were prepared by immunoSEQ multiplex PCR; TCRdb keeps only in-frame clonotypes and omits some of them. The table shows roughly 180,000 clones, with around 82% occurring only once. This sample is drawn from a study of cytomegalovirus exposure and HLA in healthy donors. Trimming took 4 bases from V and 4 from J, leaving 12 bases between them. CDR3 length: 15 residues. The germline V gene has CDR1 SGHRS and CDR2 YFSETQ. The chain employs TRBV5-1 and TRBJ1-6, with D uncertain. The sequencing sample was made of PBMCs. This TCR was sampled from a man younger than 45 in good health and CMV-seronegative. This CDR3 is CASSARGDYNSPLHF. The CDR3 region has the DNA TGCGCCAGCAGCGCCCGAGGAGATTATAATTCACCCCTCCACTTT.